This is a list of T cell receptor beta chains from one sample in a study of blood T cell repertoires in COVID-19. Using immunoSEQ multiplex PCR, the repertoire was profiled, and TCRdb retains in-frame clones only, with some absent. The repertoire holds under 200,000 clones, with approximately 84% as singletons. The source material was peripheral blood. Receptor source: a human donor with acute or convalescent COVID-19. The donor label of this sample is uncertain. Both conserved end residues are part of each CDR3. The D gene is left open where the match is weak. Not every row has a clone size; where given, it reads once, few, many or a size class.

TRBJ1-4 | TRBD1 | TRBV12-3/TRBV12-4 | . | TGTGCCAGCAGGGGGACAGTAGGTGAAAAACTGTTTTTT | CASRGTVGEKLFF
TRBJ2-2 | . | TRBV7-9 | . | TGTGCCAGCAGCTTATCGACAACCGCGAACACCGGGGAGCTGTTTTTT | CASSLSTTANTGELFF
TRBJ1-4 | . | TRBV23-1 | once | TGCGCCAGCAGTCCCAGGGGCAGGGCCTGCTCAACTAATGAAAAACTGTTTTTT | CASSPRGRACSTNEKLFF
TRBJ2-3 | TRBD2 | TRBV5-1 | . | TGCGCCAGCAGCTTGGGTAGCGGGGGGTCCCCAGGGACAGATACGCAGTATTTT | CASSLGSGGSPGTDTQYF
TRBJ1-1 | TRBD1 | TRBV19 | . | TGTGCCAGTAGTCCCCGGACAGGGAACACTGAAGCTTTCTTT | CASSPRTGNTEAFF
TRBJ1-5 | TRBD1 | TRBV6-5 | . | TGTGCCAGCAGTCCTGACAGGGACCAGCCCCAGCATTTT | CASSPDRDQPQHF
TRBJ2-1 | TRBD2 | TRBV5-4 | . | TGTGCCAGCAGCTCTGGACTAGCGGGAGCCATATACAATGAGCAGTTCTTC | CASSSGLAGAIYNEQFF
TRBJ1-6 | . | TRBV19 | . | TGTGCCAGTAGTATAGCCCCACAGGGTTGGAGCTCCTATAATTCACCCCTCCACTTT | CASSIAPQGWSSYNSPLHF
TRBJ1-5 | . | TRBV19 | . | TGTGCCAGTACTCAGGGTATTAATCAGCCCCAGCATTTT | CASTQGINQPQHF
TRBJ2-5 | TRBD1 | TRBV10-1 | . | TGCGCCAGCAGTGAGCCGGGACAGGGGTCAGAGACCCAGTACTTC | CASSEPGQGSETQYF
TRBJ2-7 | . | TRBV7-2 | . | TGTGCCAGCAGCTTAGCGCAGAGGGCGGGATACGAGCAGTACTTC | CASSLAQRAGYEQYF
TRBJ1-5 | TRBD1 | TRBV6-5 | . | TGTGCCAGCAGTCCACAGGGGGCTAGCAATCAGCCCCAGCATTTT | CASSPQGASNQPQHF
TRBJ1-1 | . | TRBV6-1 | . | TGTGCCAGCAGTGACCCGCAGGGGCGCACTGAAGCTTTCTTT | CASSDPQGRTEAFF
TRBJ1-2 | TRBD1 | TRBV7-3 | . | TGTGCCAGCAGCCGAACAGGGGGCGCAGACGGCTACACCTTC | CASSRTGGADGYTF
TRBJ2-1 | . | TRBV5-4 | . | TGTGCCAGCAGCCCCCCGGGGCGGGGAAGCTCCTACAATGAGCAGTTCTTC | CASSPPGRGSSYNEQFF
TRBJ1-6 | . | TRBV2 | . | TGTGCCAGCAGTGCAGACTATAATTCACCCCTCCACTTT | CASSADYNSPLHF
TRBJ2-7 | . | TRBV6-1 | . | TGTGCCAGCAGTGAAGGGGACACCCGGGGAGAGCAGTACTTC | CASSEGDTRGEQYF